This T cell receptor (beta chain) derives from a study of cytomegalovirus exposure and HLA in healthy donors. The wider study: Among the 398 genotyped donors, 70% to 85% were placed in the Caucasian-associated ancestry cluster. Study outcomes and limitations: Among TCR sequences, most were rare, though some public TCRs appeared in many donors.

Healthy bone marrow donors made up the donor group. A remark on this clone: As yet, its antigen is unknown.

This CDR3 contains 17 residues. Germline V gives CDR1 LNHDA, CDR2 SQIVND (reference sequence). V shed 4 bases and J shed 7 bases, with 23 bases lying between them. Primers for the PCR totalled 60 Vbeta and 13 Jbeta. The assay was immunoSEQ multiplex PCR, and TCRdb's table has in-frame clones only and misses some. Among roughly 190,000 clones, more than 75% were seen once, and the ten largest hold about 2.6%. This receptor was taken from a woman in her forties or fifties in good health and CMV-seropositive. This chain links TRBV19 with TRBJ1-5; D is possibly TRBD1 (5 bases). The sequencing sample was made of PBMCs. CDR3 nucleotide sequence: TGTGCCAGTAGTAGCCCTTTGACGCTCCTGGGGGGACAGCCCCAGCATTTT. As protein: CASSSPLTLLGGQPQHF.